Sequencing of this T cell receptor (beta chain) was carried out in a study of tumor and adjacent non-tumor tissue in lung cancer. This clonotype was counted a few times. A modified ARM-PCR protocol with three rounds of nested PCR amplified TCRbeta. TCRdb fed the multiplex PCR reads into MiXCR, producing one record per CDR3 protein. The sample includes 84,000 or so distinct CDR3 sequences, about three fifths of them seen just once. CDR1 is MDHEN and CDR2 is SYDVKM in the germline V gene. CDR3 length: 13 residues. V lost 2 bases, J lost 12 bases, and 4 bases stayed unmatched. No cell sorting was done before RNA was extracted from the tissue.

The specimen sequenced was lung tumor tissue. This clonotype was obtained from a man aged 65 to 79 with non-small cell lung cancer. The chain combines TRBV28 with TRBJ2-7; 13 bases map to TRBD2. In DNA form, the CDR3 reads TGTGCCAGCAGTTTAATTACTAGCGGGGGGGGGTACTTC. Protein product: CASSLITSGGGYF.